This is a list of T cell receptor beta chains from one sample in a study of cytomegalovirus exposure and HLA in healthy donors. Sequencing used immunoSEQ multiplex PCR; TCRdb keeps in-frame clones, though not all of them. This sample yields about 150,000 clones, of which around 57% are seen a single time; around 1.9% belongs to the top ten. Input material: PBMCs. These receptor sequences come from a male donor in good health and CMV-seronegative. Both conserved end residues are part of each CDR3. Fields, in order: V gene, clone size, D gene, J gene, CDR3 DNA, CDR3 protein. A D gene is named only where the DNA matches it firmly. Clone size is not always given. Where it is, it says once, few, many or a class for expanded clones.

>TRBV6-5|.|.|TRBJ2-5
TGTGCCAGCAGTTACGGGGCAGGACAAGAGACCCAGTACTTC
CASSYGAGQETQYF
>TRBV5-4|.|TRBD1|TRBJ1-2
TGTGCCAGCAGCTTGGGGTTAGGGACAGGGAAATATGGCTACACCTTC
CASSLGLGTGKYGYTF
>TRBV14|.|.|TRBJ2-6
TGTGCCAGCAGCCGTCCGGGACACCTCTCTGGGGCCAACGTCCTGACTTTC
CASSRPGHLSGANVLTF
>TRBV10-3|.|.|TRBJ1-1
TGTGCCATCAGTGAGCCTGGGACAACAGAGCGGGCTTTCTTT
CAISEPGTTERAFF
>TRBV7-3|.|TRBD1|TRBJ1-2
TGTGCCAGCAGCTCCAAGACAGGGGTTGGCTACACCTTC
CASSSKTGVGYTF
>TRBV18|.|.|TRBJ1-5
TGTGCCAGCTCACCGGGAGTGGATCAGCCCCAGCATTTT
CASSPGVDQPQHF
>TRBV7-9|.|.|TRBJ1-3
TGTGCCAGCAGCTTAGCAGGGGTTATAAACACCATATATTTT
CASSLAGVINTIYF
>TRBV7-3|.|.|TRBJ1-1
TGTGCCAGCAGCTTACCCCCAAATGAAGCTTTCTTT
CASSLPPNEAFF
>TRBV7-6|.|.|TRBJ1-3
TGTGCCAGCAGCTTAATGCAGGGATTCTCTGGAAACACCATATATTTT
CASSLMQGFSGNTIYF
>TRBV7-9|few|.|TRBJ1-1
TGTGCCAGCAGCTTACTCTATGTGACAGAGGAAGCTTTCTTT
CASSLLYVTEEAFF
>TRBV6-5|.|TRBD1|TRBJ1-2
TGTGCCAGCAGGGGGACAGGGCTCAGCTATGGCTACACCTTC
CASRGTGLSYGYTF
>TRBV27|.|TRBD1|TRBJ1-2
TGTGCCAGCAGTCTAGGGACAGTCCCTAACTATGGCTACACCTTC
CASSLGTVPNYGYTF